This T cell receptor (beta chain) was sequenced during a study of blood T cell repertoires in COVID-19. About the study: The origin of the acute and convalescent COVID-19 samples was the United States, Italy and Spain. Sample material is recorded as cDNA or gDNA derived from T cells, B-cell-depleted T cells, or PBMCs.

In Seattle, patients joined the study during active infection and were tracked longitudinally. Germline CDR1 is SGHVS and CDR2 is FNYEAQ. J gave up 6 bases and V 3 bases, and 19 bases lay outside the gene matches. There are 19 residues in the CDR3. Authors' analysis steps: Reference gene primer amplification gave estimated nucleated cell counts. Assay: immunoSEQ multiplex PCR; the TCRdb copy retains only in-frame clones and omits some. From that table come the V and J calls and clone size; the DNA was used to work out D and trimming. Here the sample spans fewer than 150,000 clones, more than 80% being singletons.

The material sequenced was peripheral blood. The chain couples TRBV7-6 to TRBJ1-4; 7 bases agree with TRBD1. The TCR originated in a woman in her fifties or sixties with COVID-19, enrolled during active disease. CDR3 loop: CASSFQVRGRLSGDEKLFF. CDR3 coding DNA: TGTGCCAGCAGCTTCCAAGTCAGGGGGAGGCTCTCGGGCGATGAAAAACTGTTTTTT. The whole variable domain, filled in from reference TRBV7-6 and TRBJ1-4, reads GAGVSQSPRYKVTKRGQDVALRCDPISGHVSLYWYRQALGQGPEFLTYFNYEAQQDKSGLPNDRFSAERPEGSISTLTIQRTEQRDSAMYRCASSFQVRGRLSGDEKLFFGSGTQLSVL.